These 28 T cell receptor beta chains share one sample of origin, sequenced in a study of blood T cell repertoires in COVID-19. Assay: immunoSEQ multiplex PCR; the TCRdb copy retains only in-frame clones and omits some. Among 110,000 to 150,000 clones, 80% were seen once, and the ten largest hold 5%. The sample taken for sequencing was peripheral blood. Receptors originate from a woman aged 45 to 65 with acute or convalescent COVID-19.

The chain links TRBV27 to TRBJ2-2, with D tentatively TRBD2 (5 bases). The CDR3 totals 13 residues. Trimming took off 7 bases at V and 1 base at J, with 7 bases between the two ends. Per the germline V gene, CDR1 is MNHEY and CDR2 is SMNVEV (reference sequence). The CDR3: CASNGLNTGELFF. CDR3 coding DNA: TGTGCCAGCAATGGACTGAACACCGGGGAGCTGTTTTTT.

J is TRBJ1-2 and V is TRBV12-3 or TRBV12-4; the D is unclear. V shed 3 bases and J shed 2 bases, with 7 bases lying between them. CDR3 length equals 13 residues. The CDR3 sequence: CASSFSQNYGYTF. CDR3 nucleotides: TGTGCCAGCAGTTTCTCACAGAACTATGGCTACACCTTC.

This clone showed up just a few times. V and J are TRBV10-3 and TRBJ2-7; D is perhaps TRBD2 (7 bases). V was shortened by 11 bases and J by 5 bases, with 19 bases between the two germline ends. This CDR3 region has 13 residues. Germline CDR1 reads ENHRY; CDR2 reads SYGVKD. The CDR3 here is CAGGAQGGNEQYF. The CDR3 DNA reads TGTGCCGGGGGGGCACAGGGTGGCAACGAGCAGTACTTC.

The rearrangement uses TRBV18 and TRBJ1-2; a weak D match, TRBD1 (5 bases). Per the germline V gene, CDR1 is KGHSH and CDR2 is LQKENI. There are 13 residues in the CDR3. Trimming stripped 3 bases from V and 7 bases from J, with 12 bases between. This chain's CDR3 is CASSPGREAGYTF. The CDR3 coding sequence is TGTGCCAGCTCACCGGGCAGGGAGGCTGGCTACACCTTC.

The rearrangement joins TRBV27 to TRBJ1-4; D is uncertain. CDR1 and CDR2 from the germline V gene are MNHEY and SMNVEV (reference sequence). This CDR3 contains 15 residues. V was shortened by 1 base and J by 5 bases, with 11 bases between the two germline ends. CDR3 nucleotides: TGTGCCAGCAGTTTATACTCGGCGGGGAATGAAAAACTGTTTTTT. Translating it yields CASSLYSAGNEKLFF. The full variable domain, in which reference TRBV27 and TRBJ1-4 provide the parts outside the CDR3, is EAQVTQNPRYLITVTGKKLTVTCSQNMNHEYMSWYRQDPGLGLRQIYYSMNVEVTDKGDVPEGYKVSRKEKRNFPLILESPSPNQTSLYFCASSLYSAGNEKLFFGSGTQLSVL.

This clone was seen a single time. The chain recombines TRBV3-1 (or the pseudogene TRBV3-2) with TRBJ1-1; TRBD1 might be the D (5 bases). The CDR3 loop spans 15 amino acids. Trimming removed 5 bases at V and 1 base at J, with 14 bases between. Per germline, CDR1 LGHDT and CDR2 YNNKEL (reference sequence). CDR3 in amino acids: CASSSLGRANTEAFF. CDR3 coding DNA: TGTGCCAGCAGCTCTCTCGGCAGGGCGAACACTGAAGCTTTCTTT.

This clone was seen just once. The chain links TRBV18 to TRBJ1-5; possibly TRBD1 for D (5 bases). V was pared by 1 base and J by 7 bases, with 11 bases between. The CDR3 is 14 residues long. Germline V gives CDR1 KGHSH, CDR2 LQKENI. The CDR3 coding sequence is TGTGCCAGCTCACCACAAGGGGAAAACCAGCCCCAGCATTTT. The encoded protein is CASSPQGENQPQHF.

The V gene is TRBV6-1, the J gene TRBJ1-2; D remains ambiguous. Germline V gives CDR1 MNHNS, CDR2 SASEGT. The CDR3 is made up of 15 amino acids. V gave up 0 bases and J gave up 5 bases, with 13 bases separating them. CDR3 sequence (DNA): TGTGCCAGCAGTGAAGCGAGGGTTGTTGGGTATGGCTACACCTTC. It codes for CASSEARVVGYGYTF.

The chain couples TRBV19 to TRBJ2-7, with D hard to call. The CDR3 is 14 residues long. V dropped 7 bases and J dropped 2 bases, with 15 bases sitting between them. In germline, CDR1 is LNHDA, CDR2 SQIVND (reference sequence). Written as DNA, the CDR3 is TGTGCCAGTAAGGTTGCGAGCCGGGCCTACGAGCAGTACTTC. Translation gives CASKVASRAYEQYF.

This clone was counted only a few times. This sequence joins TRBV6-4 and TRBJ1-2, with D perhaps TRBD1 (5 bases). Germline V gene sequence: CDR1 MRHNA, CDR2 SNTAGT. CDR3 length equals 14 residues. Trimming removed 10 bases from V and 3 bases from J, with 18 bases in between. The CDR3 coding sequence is TGTGCCACCCGGGTACAGGTGGATCACTATGGCTACACCTTC. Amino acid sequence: CATRVQVDHYGYTF.

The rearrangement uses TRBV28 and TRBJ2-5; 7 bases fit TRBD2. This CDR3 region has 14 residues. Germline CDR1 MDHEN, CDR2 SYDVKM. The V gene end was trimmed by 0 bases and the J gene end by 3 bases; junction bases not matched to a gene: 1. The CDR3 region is CASSLWGGEETQYF. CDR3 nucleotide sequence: TGTGCCAGCAGTTTATGGGGGGGGGAAGAGACCCAGTACTTC.

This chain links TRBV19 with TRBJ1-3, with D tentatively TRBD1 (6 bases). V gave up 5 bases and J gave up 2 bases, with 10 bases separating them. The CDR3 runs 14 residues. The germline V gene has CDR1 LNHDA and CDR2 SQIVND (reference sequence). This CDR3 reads CASSFTGPGNTIYF. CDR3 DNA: TGTGCCAGTAGTTTCACAGGGCCTGGAAACACCATATATTTT.

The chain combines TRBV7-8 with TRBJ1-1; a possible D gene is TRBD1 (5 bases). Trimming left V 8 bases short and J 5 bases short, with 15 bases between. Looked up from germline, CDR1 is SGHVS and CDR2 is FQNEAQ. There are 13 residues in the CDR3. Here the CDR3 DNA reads TGTGCCAGCGGCCTGGGGGGGGAGACTGAAGCTTTCTTT. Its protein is CASGLGGETEAFF.

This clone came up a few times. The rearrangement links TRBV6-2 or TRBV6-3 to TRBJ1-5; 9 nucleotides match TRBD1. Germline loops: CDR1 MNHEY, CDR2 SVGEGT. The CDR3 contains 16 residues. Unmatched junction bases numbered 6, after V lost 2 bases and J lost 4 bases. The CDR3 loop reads CASSYGDRGRNQPQHF. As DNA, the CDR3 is TGTGCCAGCAGTTACGGCGACAGGGGGAGGAATCAGCCCCAGCATTTT.

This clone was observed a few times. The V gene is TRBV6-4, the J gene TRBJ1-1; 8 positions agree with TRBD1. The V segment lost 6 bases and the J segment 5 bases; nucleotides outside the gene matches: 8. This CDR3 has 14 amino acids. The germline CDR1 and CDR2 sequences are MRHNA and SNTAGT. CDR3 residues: CASSAGGERTEAFF. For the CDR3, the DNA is TGTGCCAGCAGCGCAGGGGGCGAAAGAACTGAAGCTTTCTTT.

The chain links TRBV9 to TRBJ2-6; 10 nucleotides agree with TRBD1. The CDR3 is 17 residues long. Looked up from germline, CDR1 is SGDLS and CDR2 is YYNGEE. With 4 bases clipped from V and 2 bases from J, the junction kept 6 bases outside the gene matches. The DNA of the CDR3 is TGTGCCAGCAGCCTGAGGGACAGGGGAGCTGGGGCCAACGTCCTGACTTTC. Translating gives CASSLRDRGAGANVLTF.

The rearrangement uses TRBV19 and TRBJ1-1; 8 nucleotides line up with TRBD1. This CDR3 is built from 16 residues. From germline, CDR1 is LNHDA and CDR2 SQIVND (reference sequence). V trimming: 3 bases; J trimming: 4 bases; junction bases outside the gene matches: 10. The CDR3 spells CASSMGQGAFSTEAFF. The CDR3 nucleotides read TGTGCCAGTAGTATGGGTCAGGGGGCTTTTAGCACTGAAGCTTTCTTT.

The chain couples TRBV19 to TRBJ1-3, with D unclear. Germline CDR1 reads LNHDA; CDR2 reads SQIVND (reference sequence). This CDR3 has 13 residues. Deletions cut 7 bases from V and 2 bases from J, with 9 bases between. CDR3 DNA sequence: TGTGCCAGTACAGTCGGAGCTGGAAACACCATATATTTT. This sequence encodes CASTVGAGNTIYF.

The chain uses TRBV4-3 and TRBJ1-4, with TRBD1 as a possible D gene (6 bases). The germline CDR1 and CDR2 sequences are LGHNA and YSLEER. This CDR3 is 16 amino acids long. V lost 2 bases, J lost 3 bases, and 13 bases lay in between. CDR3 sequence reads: CASSQRQVGPNEKLFF. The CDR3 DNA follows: TGCGCCAGCAGCCAAAGACAGGTGGGACCTAATGAAAAACTGTTTTTT.

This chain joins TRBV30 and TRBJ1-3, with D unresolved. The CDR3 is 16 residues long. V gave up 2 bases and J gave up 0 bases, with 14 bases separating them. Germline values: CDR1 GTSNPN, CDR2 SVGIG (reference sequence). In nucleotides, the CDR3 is TGTGCCTGGAGTTACCTAGGAGGGCCCTCTGGAAACACCATATATTTT. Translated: CAWSYLGGPSGNTIYF.

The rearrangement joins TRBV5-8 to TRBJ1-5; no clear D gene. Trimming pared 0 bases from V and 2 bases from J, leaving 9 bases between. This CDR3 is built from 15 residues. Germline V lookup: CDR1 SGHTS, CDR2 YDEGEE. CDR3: CASSLVGAGNQPQHF. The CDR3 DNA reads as TGTGCCAGCAGCTTGGTGGGAGCAGGCAATCAGCCCCAGCATTTT.

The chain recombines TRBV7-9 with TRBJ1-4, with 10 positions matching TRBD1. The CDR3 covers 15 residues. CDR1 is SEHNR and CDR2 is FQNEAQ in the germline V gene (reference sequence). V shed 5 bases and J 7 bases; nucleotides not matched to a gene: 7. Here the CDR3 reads CASSQWTGGGEKLFF. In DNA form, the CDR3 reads TGTGCCAGCAGCCAGTGGACAGGGGGAGGTGAAAAACTGTTTTTT. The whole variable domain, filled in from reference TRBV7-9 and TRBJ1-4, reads DTGVSQNPRHKITKRGQNVTFRCDPISEHNRLYWYRQTLGQGPEFLTYFQNEAQLEKSRLLSDRFSAERPKGSFSTLEIQRTEQGDSAMYLCASSQWTGGGEKLFFGSGTQLSVL.

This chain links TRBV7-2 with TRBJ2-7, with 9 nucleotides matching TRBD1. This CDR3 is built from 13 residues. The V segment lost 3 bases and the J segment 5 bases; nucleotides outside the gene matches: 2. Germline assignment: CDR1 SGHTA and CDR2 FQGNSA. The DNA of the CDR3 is TGTGCCAGCAGCTTCGACAGGGGGAACGAGCAGTACTTC. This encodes CASSFDRGNEQYF. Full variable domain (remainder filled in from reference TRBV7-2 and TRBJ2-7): GAGVSQSPSNKVTEKGKDVELRCDPISGHTALYWYRQSLGQGLEFLIYFQGNSAPDKSGLPSDRFSAERTGGSVSTLTIQRTQQEDSAVYLCASSFDRGNEQYFGPGTRLTVT.

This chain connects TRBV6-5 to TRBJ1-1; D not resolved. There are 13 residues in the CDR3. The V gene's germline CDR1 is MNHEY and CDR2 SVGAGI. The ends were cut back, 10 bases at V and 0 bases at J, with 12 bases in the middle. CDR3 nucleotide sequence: TGTGCCACTCACCTGGCACTGAACACTGAAGCTTTCTTT. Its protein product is CATHLALNTEAFF.

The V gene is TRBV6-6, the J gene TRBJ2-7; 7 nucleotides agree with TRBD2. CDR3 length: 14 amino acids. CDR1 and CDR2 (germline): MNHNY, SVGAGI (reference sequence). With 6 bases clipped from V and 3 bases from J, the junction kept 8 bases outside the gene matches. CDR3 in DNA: TGTGCCAGCAGCCCCGTGGGGGGGGTCTACGAGCAGTACTTC. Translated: CASSPVGGVYEQYF.

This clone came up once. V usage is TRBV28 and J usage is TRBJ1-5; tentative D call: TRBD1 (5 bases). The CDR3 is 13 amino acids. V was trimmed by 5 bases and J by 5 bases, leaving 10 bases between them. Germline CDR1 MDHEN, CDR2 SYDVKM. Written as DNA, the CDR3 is TGTGCCAGCAGTCGACAGAATTATCAGCCCCAGCATTTT. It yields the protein CASSRQNYQPQHF.

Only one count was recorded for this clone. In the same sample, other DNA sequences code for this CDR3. CDR3 region: CASSLQGNQPQHF. CDR3 nucleotides: TGTGCCAGCAGTTTACAGGGAAATCAGCCCCAGCATTTT. The chain carries TRBV6-5 and TRBJ1-5; D may be TRBD1 (6 bases). CDR1 and CDR2 (germline): MNHEY, SVGAGI. V lost 4 bases and J lost 4, with 8 bases in between. The CDR3 covers 13 residues.

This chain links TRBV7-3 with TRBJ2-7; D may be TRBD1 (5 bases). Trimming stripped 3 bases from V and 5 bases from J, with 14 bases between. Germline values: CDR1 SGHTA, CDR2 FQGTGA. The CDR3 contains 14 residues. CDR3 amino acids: CASSFTGKYDEQYF. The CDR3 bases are TGTGCCAGCAGCTTTACAGGAAAGTATGACGAGCAGTACTTC.